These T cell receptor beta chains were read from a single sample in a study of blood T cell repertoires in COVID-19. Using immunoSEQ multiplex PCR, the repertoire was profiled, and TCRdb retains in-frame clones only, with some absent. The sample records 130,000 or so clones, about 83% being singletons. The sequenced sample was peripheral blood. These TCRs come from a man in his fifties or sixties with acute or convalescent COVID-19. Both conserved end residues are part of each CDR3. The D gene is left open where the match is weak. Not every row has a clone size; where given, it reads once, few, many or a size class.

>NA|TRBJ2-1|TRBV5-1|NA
TGCGCCAGCAGCTTAAGGGGGTCCTACAATGAGCAGTTCTTC
CASSLRGSYNEQFF
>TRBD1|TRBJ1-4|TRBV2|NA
TGTGCCAGCAAGAAGGGGGCATCAACTAATGAAAAACTGTTTTTT
CASKKGASTNEKLFF
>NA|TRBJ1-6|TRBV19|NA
TGTGCCAGTAGTAGGAACAGACAGGTTACCTATAATTCACCCCTCCACTTT
CASSRNRQVTYNSPLHF
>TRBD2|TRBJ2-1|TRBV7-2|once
TGTGCCAGCAGCTCGCGGACTAGCGGGGGGTCCCAGTTCTTC
CASSSRTSGGSQFF
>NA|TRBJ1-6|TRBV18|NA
TGTGCCAGCTCACCGAACAGGGCGGATTCACCCCTCCACTTT
CASSPNRADSPLHF
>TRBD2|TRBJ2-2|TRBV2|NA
TGTGCCAGCAGTGAAGGCCGAGGGAGGGACACCGGGGAGCTGTTTTTT
CASSEGRGRDTGELFF
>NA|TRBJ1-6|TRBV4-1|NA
TGCGCCAGCAGCCAAGATAAAGGACGGGGAAGGAGTTCACCCCTCCACTTT
CASSQDKGRGRSSPLHF
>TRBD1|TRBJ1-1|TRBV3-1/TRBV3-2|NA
TGTGCCAGCAGCCAAGTGGGGACAGTGAACACTGAAGCTTTCTTT
CASSQVGTVNTEAFF
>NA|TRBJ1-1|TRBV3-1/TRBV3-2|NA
TGTGCCAGCAGCTACTACGGCAGCTCTAACACTGAAGCTTTCTTT
CASSYYGSSNTEAFF
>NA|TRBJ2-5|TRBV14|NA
TGTGCCAGCAGCCAAGAGGGCGAGGGAGTCCAAGAGACCCAGTACTTC
CASSQEGEGVQETQYF
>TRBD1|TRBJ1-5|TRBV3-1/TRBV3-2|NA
TGTGCCAGCAGCCAAGCCGGGACAGGTAATCAGCCCCAGCATTTT
CASSQAGTGNQPQHF
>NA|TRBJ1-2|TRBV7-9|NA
TGTGCAACCGAAATAGGGGGGGTGAGCAATGGCTACACCTTC
CATEIGGVSNGYTF
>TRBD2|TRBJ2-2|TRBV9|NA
TGTGCCAGCAGCGTAGCTACCCTAGCGGGCACCGGGGAGCTGTTTTTT
CASSVATLAGTGELFF
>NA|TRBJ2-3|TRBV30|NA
TGTGCCTGGAGTCAGGGGTCTAGACACACAGATACGCAGTATTTT
CAWSQGSRHTDTQYF
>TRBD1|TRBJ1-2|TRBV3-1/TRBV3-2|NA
TGTGCCAGCAGCGAAAACACAGGGGACTATGGCTACACCTTC
CASSENTGDYGYTF
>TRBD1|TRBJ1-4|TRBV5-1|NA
TGCGCCAGCACCGAACAGGGGGCAGGTGAAAAACTGTTTTTT
CASTEQGAGEKLFF
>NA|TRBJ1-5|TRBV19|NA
TGTGCCAGTAGTATTTCCCCCGTTGGACAGAGGAGCAATCAGCCCCAGCATTTT
CASSISPVGQRSNQPQHF
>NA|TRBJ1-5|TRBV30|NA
TGTGCCTGGAGCGAGGGAAGTGAGAATCAGCCCCAGCATTTT
CAWSEGSENQPQHF
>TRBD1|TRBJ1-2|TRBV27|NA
TGTGCCAGCAGCCTCAGTGGCATGACAGGGGGAATCTATGGCTACACCTTC
CASSLSGMTGGIYGYTF
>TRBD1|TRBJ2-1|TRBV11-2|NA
TGTGCCAGCAGCTTAGACGGAGACAGGGGCGTGAGGTTCTTC
CASSLDGDRGVRFF
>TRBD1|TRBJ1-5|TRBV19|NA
TGTGCCAGTAGTATGGACAGGTGGGACCAGCCCCAGCATTTT
CASSMDRWDQPQHF
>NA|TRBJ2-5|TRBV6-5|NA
TGTGCCAGCCAGCGCTCGGGAAACCCCCAGTACTTC
CASQRSGNPQYF
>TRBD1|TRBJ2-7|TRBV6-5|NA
TGTGCCAGCAGTTACGAGGAGGACAGGGGTGGCGAGCAGTACTTC
CASSYEEDRGGEQYF
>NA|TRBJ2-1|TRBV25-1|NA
TGTGCCAGCAGTCCAGGGGGGACTGAGCAGTTCTTC
CASSPGGTEQFF
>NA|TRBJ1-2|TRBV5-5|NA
TGTGCCAGCAGCTTGATAGTCAGGGGCGACTATGGCTACACCTTC
CASSLIVRGDYGYTF
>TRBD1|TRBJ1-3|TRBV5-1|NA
TGCGCCAGCAGCTTGGCCCGAACAGGGGTCACCTCTGGAAACACCATATATTTT
CASSLARTGVTSGNTIYF
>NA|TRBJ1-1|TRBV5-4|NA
TGTGCCAGCAGCTTGCCAGGCCTGAACACTGAAGCTTTCTTT
CASSLPGLNTEAFF